A selection of T cell receptor beta chains follows, all from one sample in a study of neurological immune-mediated disorders. TCRdb itself ran the 5' RACE reads through MiXCR, one entry per CDR3 protein. The table lists 50,000 to 60,000 distinct CDR3 sequences, 3.5% to 4% of them singletons. The sequencing sample was made of CD4+ T cells from blood. These receptors came from a woman in her thirties or forties with multiple sclerosis. CDR3s include the opening cysteine and the closing phenylalanine or tryptophan. D genes are given only for firm matches. The listing skips clone size in some rows; elsewhere it reads once, few, many or a size class.

NA	many	TRBV5-1	TRBJ2-3	TGCGCCAGCAGCTTGCGAACGGGCGGGCGCACAGATACGCAGTATTTT	CASSLRTGGRTDTQYF
NA	many	TRBV3-1	TRBJ2-7	TGTGCCAGCAGCCAAAGTGTCTACGAGCAGTACTTC	CASSQSVYEQYF
TRBD1	many	TRBV19	TRBJ1-1	TGTGCCAGTAGTAGGACAGGGAAAAGGGCTGAAGCTTTCTTT	CASSRTGKRAEAFF
NA	many	TRBV25-1	TRBJ2-3	TGTGCCAGCAGTGAGATGACGCAGTATTTT	CASSEMTQYF
NA	many	TRBV27	TRBJ1-1	TGTGCCAGCAGTTTAGACAGTTTGAACACTGAAGCTTTCTTT	CASSLDSLNTEAFF
TRBD2	many	TRBV10-3	TRBJ2-3	TGTGCCATCAGTGGGGCCCTAAAGCGGGGGCCCCCCACAGATACGCAGTATTTT	CAISGALKRGPPTDTQYF
NA	many	TRBV10-2	TRBJ2-2	TGCGCCAGCAGAAAGGGGCTAGCTGACGGGGAGCTGTTTTTT	CASRKGLADGELFF
TRBD2	many	TRBV5-6	TRBJ2-1	TGTGCCAGCAGCTCCTTGCGGGGGAGGTCCTACAATGAGCAGTTCTTC	CASSSLRGRSYNEQFF
TRBD1	many	TRBV5-1	TRBJ1-1	TGCGCCAGCAGCTGGGACAGGGCGAACACTGAAGCTTTCTTT	CASSWDRANTEAFF
NA	few	TRBV6-6	TRBJ2-5	TGTGCCAGCAGTTGGGGACATCAGAACGTACAAGAGACCCAGTACTTC	CASSWGHQNVQETQYF
NA	many	TRBV5-1	TRBJ1-1	TGCGCCAGCAGCAAGGGGATTAGGACTGAAGCTTTCTTT	CASSKGIRTEAFF
TRBD2	many	TRBV20-1	TRBJ2-5	TGCAGTGCTGGACTAGCCGGACCCGGAGAGACCCAGTACTTC	CSAGLAGPGETQYF
TRBD1	many	TRBV5-1	TRBJ2-7	TGCGCCAGCCTCCCCGGGACAGGGGTCCACGAGCAGTACTTC	CASLPGTGVHEQYF
TRBD2	many	TRBV20-1	TRBJ2-7	TGCAGTGCTGGGGCCTTCGGGGGGGCCGTCGAGCAGTACTTC	CSAGAFGGAVEQYF
NA	many	TRBV7-9	TRBJ2-5	TGTGCCAGCAGCTTGGGGAGGAGTCTAGACGGAGAGACCCAGTACTTC	CASSLGRSLDGETQYF
NA	many	TRBV2	TRBJ2-2	TGTGCCAGCAGGCGCGAGGGCACCGGGGAGCTGTTTTTT	CASRREGTGELFF
TRBD1	many	TRBV4-1	TRBJ1-5	TGCGCCAGCAGCTCGCCGGGACAGGGAGAACAGCCCCAGCATTTT	CASSSPGQGEQPQHF
NA	many	TRBV3-1	TRBJ2-2	TGTGCCAGCAGCCAAGGTCGCGCCGGGGAGCTGTTTTTT	CASSQGRAGELFF
TRBD2	many	TRBV5-5	TRBJ2-3	TGTGCCAGCAGCCAAATAACAGGACTAGCGGGGAGGGATACGCAGTATTTT	CASSQITGLAGRDTQYF
NA	many	TRBV20-1	TRBJ1-1	TGCAGTGCTAGAAAGTCGAATTCAGGGGTTGGGACTGAAGCTTTCTTT	CSARKSNSGVGTEAFF
TRBD1	medium-sized	TRBV29-1	TRBJ2-7	TGCAGCGTTGCGGGACAGGGGCCCGAGCAGTACTTC	CSVAGQGPEQYF
NA	many	TRBV20-1	TRBJ2-7	TGCAGTGCTAGGTACCGGGGCTACGAGCAGTACTTC	CSARYRGYEQYF
TRBD2	many	TRBV5-1	TRBJ2-3	TGCGCCAGCAGCTTGAATAGCGGGCGCACAGATACGCAGTATTTT	CASSLNSGRTDTQYF
TRBD1	many	TRBV5-1	TRBJ1-2	TGCGCCAGCAGCTTGGTAGCAGGGGGCGAACAGGGTGGCTACACCTTC	CASSLVAGGEQGGYTF
TRBD1	many	TRBV18	TRBJ2-1	TGTGCCAGCTCACCTCCGGGACAGGGGATCTACAATGAGCAGTTCTTC	CASSPPGQGIYNEQFF
NA	many	TRBV29-1	TRBJ2-1	TGCAGCGTTGCCCCTATGAGCGGTAGCGATTTCTTCCTCACCACCCTACTAATGAATGAGCAGTTCTTC	CSVAPMSGSDFFLTTLLMNEQFF
TRBD1	NA	TRBV18	TRBJ1-1	TGTGCCAGCTCACCGGGACAGGGTGGGTTATTGAGAGTGGCTTTCTTT	CASSPGQGGLLRVAFF
TRBD2	many	TRBV9	TRBJ2-7	TGTGCCAGCAGCCCGGGGGGGGGTCCGTACGAGCAGTACTTC	CASSPGGGPYEQYF
NA	many	TRBV6-6	TRBJ1-1	TGTGCCAGCAACGGAGGGGGCACTGAAGCTTTCTTT	CASNGGGTEAFF
NA	many	TRBV5-1	TRBJ1-1	TGCGCCAGCCGCCTACAGGGATGGGGCACTGAAGCTTTCTTT	CASRLQGWGTEAFF
NA	many	TRBV5-1	TRBJ2-3	TGCGCCAGCAGCTCGTCCGGGACGCTATCGGCAGATACGCAGTATTTT	CASSSSGTLSADTQYF
NA	many	TRBV12-3/TRBV12-4	TRBJ1-1	TGTGCCAGCAGTTTGGACCCTGGGATGGGCACTGAAGCTTTCTTT	CASSLDPGMGTEAFF
NA	many	TRBV10-3	TRBJ2-3	TGTGCCATCAGTGAGCCTGGCACAGATACGCAGTATTTT	CAISEPGTDTQYF
NA	many	TRBV4-1	TRBJ2-7	TGCGCCAGCAGCCAACCCCTGTGGGTAGGAGGGTACGAGCAGTACTTC	CASSQPLWVGGYEQYF
NA	many	TRBV6-2/TRBV6-3	TRBJ1-1	TGTGCCAGCACTCGACAACTGAACACTGAAGCTTTCTTT	CASTRQLNTEAFF
NA	NA	TRBV11-2	TRBJ1-4	TGTGCCAGCAGCTCTACAGGGTTATCACCTAATGAAAAACTGTTTTTT	CASSSTGLSPNEKLFF
TRBD2	NA	TRBV11-3	TRBJ2-7	TGTGCCAGCAGCCCGGGACTAGCTAGCTACGAGCAGTACTTC	CASSPGLASYEQYF
NA	many	TRBV7-2	TRBJ1-4	TGTGCCAGCAGCTTAACCCTGGGGCAGGCAGAAAAACTGTTTTTT	CASSLTLGQAEKLFF
TRBD1	many	TRBV2	TRBJ1-4	TGTGCCAGCAAATCGGGACAGTCTAATGAAAAACTGTTTTTT	CASKSGQSNEKLFF
TRBD1	many	TRBV11-2	TRBJ1-1	TGTGCCAGCAGCCAACAGGGGTTGGGCACTGAAGCTTTCTTT	CASSQQGLGTEAFF
NA	many	TRBV20-1	TRBJ2-3	TGCAGTGCTAGAGATCATAGGTCAGGTACGCAGTATTTT	CSARDHRSGTQYF
TRBD2	many	TRBV9	TRBJ2-7	TGTGCCAGCAGCCCTCGGGAGGGCGCGGACGAGCAGTACTTC	CASSPREGADEQYF
TRBD2	many	TRBV20-1	TRBJ2-3	TGCAGTGCTAACAGCCTAGCGGGGGTCAACACAGATACGCAGTATTTT	CSANSLAGVNTDTQYF
NA	many	TRBV5-1	TRBJ1-1	TGCGCCAGCAGGTATAGTTTGGGGCTGGTATCGGGAAAAGCTTTCTTT	CASRYSLGLVSGKAFF
NA	many	TRBV3-1	TRBJ1-6	TGTGCCAGCAGCCAAGGACCAACCGGGGTCAATTCACCCCTCCACTTT	CASSQGPTGVNSPLHF
NA	many	TRBV5-1	TRBJ2-7	TGCGCCAGCAGAACCGGGACACGTCCAGGAGAGCAGTACTTC	CASRTGTRPGEQYF
TRBD1	many	TRBV27	TRBJ2-7	TGTGCCAGCAGTCCCGGGACAGGGATCAGCTCCTACGAGCAGTACTTC	CASSPGTGISSYEQYF
TRBD2	many	TRBV7-9	TRBJ2-7	TGTGCCAGCAGCTTAGTTCGGGGGGACGACGAGCAGTACTTC	CASSLVRGDDEQYF
NA	many	TRBV5-1	TRBJ2-2	TGCGCCAGCAAGTTTGAAGGCACCGGGGAGCTGTTTTTT	CASKFEGTGELFF
TRBD1	many	TRBV6-2/TRBV6-3	TRBJ1-1	TGTGCCAGCAAACTTATACACAGGGGCACTGAAGCTTTCTTT	CASKLIHRGTEAFF
TRBD1	many	TRBV29-1	TRBJ1-2	TGCAGCGTTACGACAGGGAATGGCTACACCTTC	CSVTTGNGYTF
NA	many	TRBV20-1	TRBJ2-4	TGCAGTGCTAAGACAGTAGCCAAAAACATTCAGTACTTC	CSAKTVAKNIQYF
TRBD2	many	TRBV10-3	TRBJ2-3	TGTGCCATCAGTGAGTCCCAACTAGCGGGGACAGATACGCAGTATTTT	CAISESQLAGTDTQYF
NA	NA	TRBV3-1	TRBJ2-3	TGTGCCAGCAGCCAAATTGGGATTTCCTCGGATACGGAGCATTTT	CASSQIGISSDTEHF
TRBD1	many	TRBV29-1	TRBJ2-7	TGCAGCGGACGGGACAGATTTAACGAGCAGTACTTC	CSGRDRFNEQYF